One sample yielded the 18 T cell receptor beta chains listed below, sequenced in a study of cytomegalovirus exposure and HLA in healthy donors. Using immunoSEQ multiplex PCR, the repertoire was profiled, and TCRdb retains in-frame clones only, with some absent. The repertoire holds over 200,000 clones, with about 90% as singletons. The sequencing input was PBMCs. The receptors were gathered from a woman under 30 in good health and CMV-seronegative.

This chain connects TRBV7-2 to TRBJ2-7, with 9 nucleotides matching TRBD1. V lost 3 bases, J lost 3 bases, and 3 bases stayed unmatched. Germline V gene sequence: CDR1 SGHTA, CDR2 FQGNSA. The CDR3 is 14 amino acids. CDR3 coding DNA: TGTGCCAGCAGCTTCCCGACAGGGGGCTACGAGCAGTACTTC. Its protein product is CASSFPTGGYEQYF.

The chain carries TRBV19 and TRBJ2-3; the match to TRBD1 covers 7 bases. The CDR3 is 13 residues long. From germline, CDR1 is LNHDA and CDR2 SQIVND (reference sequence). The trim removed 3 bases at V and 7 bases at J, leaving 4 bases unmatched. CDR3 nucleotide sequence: TGTGCCAGTAGTATCGACAGGGTAAATACGCAGTATTTT. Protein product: CASSIDRVNTQYF.

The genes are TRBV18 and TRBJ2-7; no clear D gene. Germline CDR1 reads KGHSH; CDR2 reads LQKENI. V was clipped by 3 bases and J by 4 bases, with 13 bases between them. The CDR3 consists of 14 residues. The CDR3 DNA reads TGTGCCAGCTCACCCCCTAACCTGTTTTACGAGCAGTACTTC. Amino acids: CASSPPNLFYEQYF. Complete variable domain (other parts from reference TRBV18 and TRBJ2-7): NAGVMQNPRHLVRRRGQEARLRCSPMKGHSHVYWYRQLPEEGLKFMVYLQKENIIDESGMPKERFSAEFPKEGPSILRIQQVVRGDSAAYFCASSPPNLFYEQYFGPGTRLTVT.

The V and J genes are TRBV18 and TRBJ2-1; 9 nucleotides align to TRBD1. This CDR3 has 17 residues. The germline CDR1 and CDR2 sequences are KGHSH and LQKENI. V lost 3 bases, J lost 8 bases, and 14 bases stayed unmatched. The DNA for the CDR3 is TGTGCCAGCTCACCCCCCGTAGGGACAGGGAACCCTCATGAGCAGTTCTTC. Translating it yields CASSPPVGTGNPHEQFF.

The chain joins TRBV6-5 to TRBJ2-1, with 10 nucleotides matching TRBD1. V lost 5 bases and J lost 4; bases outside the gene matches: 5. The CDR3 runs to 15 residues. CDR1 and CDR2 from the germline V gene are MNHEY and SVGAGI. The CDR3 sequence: CASSAGTGAYNEQFF. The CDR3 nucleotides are TGTGCCAGCAGTGCCGGGACAGGGGCTTACAATGAGCAGTTCTTC.

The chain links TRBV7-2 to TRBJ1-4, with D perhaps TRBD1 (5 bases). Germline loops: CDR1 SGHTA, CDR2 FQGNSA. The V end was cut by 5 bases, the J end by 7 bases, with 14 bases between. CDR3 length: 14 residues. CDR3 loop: CASSGGLISEKLFF. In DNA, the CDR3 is TGTGCCAGCAGCGGGGGACTTATCTCTGAAAAACTGTTTTTT.

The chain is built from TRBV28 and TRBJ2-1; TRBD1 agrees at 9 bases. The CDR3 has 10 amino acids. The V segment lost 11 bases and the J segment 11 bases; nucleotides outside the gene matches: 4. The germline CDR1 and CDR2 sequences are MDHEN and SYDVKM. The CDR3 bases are TGTGCCGGTGGGACAGGGAAGCAGTTCTTC. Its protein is CAGGTGKQFF. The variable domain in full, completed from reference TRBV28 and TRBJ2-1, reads DVKVTQSSRYLVKRTGEKVFLECVQDMDHENMFWYRQDPGLGLRLIYFSYDVKMKEKGDIPEGYSVSREKKERFSLILESASTNQTSMYLCAGGTGKQFFGPGTRLTVL.

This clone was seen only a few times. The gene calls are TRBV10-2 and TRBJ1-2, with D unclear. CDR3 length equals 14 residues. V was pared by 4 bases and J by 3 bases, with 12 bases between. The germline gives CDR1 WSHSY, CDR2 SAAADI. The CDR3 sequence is CASSVSVRDYGYTF. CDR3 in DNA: TGCGCCAGCAGTGTGTCCGTCCGGGACTATGGCTACACCTTC.

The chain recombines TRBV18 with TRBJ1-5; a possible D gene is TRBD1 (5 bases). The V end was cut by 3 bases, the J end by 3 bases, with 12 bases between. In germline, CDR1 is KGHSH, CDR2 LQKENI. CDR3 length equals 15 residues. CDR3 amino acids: CASSPRDGHNQPQHF. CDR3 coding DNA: TGTGCCAGCTCACCGCGGGACGGCCACAATCAGCCCCAGCATTTT.

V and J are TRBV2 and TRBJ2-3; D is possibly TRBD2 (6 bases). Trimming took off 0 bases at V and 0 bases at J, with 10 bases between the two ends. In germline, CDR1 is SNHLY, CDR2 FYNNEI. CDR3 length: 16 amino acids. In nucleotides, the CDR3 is TGTGCCAGCAGTGAAGCCCGACTAGGGAGCACAGATACGCAGTATTTT. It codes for CASSEARLGSTDTQYF. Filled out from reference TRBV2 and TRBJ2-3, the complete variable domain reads EPEVTQTPSHQVTQMGQEVILRCVPISNHLYFYWYRQILGQKVEFLVSFYNNEISEKSEIFDDQFSVERPDGSNFTLKIRSTKLEDSAMYFCASSEARLGSTDTQYFGPGTRLTVL.

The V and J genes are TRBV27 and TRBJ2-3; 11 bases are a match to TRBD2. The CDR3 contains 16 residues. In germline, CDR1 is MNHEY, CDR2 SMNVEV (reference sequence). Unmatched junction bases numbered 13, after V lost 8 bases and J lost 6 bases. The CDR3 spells CASSPLGLAGLDTQYF. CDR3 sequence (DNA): TGTGCCAGCTCACCTTTAGGACTAGCGGGCCTGGATACGCAGTATTTT.

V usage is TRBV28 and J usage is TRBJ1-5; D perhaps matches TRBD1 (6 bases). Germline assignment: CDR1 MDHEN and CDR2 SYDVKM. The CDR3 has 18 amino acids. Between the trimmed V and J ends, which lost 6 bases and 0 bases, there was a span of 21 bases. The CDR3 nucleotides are TGTGCCAGCAGGACTAAACAGGGCTACCGACATAGCAATCAGCCCCAGCATTTT. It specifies CASRTKQGYRHSNQPQHF.

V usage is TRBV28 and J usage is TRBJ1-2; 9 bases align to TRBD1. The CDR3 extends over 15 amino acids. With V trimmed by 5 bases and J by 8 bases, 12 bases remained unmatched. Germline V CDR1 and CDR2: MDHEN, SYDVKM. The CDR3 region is CASSLPGTGSRGYTF. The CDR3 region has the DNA TGTGCCAGCAGTCTTCCAGGGACAGGGTCTCGGGGCTACACCTTC.

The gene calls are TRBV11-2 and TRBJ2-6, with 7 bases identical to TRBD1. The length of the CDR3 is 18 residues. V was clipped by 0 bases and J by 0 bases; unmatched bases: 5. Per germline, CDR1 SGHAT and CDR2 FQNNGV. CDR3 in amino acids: CASSLDRGQISGANVLTF. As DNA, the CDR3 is TGTGCCAGCAGCTTAGATCGGGGACAGATCTCTGGGGCCAACGTCCTGACTTTC.

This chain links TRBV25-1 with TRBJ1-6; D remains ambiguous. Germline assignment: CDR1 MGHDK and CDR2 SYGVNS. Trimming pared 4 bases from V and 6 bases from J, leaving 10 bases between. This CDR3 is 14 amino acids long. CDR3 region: CASSVGQINSPLHF. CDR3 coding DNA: TGTGCCAGCAGTGTTGGGCAGATTAATTCACCCCTCCACTTT. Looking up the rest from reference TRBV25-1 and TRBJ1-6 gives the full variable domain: EADIYQTPRYLVIGTGKKITLECSQTMGHDKMYWYQQDPGMELHLIHYSYGVNSTEKGDLSSESTVSRIRTEHFPLTLESARPSHTSQYLCASSVGQINSPLHFGNGTRLTVT.

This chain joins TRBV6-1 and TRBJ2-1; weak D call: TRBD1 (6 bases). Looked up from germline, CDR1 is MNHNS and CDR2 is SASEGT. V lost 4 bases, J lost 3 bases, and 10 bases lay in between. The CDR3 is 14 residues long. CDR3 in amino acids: CASSGSGVYNEQFF. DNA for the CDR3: TGTGCCAGCAGTGGGTCAGGGGTCTACAATGAGCAGTTCTTC.

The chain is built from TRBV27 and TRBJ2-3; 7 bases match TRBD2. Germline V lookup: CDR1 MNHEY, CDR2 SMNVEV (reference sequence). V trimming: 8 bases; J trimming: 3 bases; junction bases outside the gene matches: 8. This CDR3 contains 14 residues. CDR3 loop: CASRGGRTTDTQYF. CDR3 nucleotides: TGTGCCAGCCGCGGGGGACGCACTACAGATACGCAGTATTTT.

The CDR3 nucleotides read TGTGCCAGCTCACTGGTGGGACAGTATCGGGAGACCCAGTACTTC. It yields the protein CASSLVGQYRETQYF. The chain carries TRBV18 and TRBJ2-5; 7 bases map to TRBD1. J gave up 5 bases and V 4 bases, and 10 bases lay outside the gene matches. CDR1 is KGHSH, CDR2 LQKENI, per germline. The CDR3 is 15 residues long.